The rows below give T cell receptor beta chains drawn from one sample of a study of beta chain features in type 1 diabetes. Assay used: immunoSEQ multiplex PCR; TCRdb lists only in-frame clones, some missing. Here the sample spans 200,000 to 300,000 clones, around 21% being singletons. Sequencing used naive CD4+ T cells from blood. The source is a woman aged 40 to 55 with type 1 diabetes. The CDR3 runs from the conserved cysteine through the conserved F or W. For some rows the clone size is stated as once, few or many, or as a class when expanded; others skip it.

clone size: .; J gene: TRBJ1-4; CDR3 length: 14; V gene: TRBV30; CDR3 protein: CAWSAGFRNEKLFF
clone size: .; J gene: TRBJ1-1; CDR3 length: 12; V gene: TRBV29-1; CDR3 protein: CSVAQGDTEAFF
clone size: .; J gene: TRBJ2-3; CDR3 length: 14; V gene: TRBV11-2; CDR3 protein: CASRRDRIPDTQYF
clone size: .; J gene: TRBJ2-3; CDR3 length: 12; V gene: TRBV28; CDR3 protein: CASTVSTDTQYF
clone size: .; J gene: TRBJ2-7; CDR3 length: 11; V gene: TRBV19; CDR3 protein: CASKDRDEQYF
clone size: few; J gene: TRBJ2-7; CDR3 length: 19; V gene: TRBV30; CDR3 protein: CAWSGGWTSGPGGGHEQYF
clone size: .; J gene: TRBJ2-7; CDR3 length: 15; V gene: TRBV9; CDR3 protein: CASSARAEGIYEQYF
clone size: .; J gene: TRBJ1-1; CDR3 length: 16; V gene: TRBV18; CDR3 protein: CASSPPIGTGAMNPFF
clone size: few; J gene: TRBJ1-1; CDR3 length: 13; V gene: TRBV30; CDR3 protein: CACRDRGPTEAFF
clone size: .; J gene: TRBJ2-7; CDR3 length: 14; V gene: TRBV5-4; CDR3 protein: CASSLSSGNYEQYF
clone size: .; J gene: TRBJ2-5; CDR3 length: 16; V gene: TRBV7-2; CDR3 protein: CASSLGGLAGAGTQYF
clone size: .; J gene: TRBJ1-5; CDR3 length: 16; V gene: TRBV4-1; CDR3 protein: CASSRGEGGGGQPQHF
clone size: .; J gene: .; CDR3 length: 14; V gene: TRBV9; CDR3 protein: CASSMGLGTYEQYF
clone size: .; J gene: TRBJ2-5; CDR3 length: 13; V gene: TRBV19; CDR3 protein: CATGTGAGETQYF
clone size: few; J gene: TRBJ2-3; CDR3 length: 12; V gene: TRBV7-9; CDR3 protein: CASSLHGDTQYF
clone size: .; J gene: TRBJ2-1; CDR3 length: 15; V gene: TRBV30; CDR3 protein: CAWSRAGDSYNEQFF
clone size: few; J gene: TRBJ2-6; CDR3 length: 19; V gene: TRBV4-3; CDR3 protein: CASSQVSGKTYSGANVLTF
clone size: .; J gene: TRBJ1-1; CDR3 length: 13; V gene: TRBV5-1; CDR3 protein: CASSGIENTEAFF
clone size: .; J gene: TRBJ2-7; CDR3 length: 15; V gene: TRBV21-1; CDR3 protein: CASSKGVSPLYEQYF
clone size: few; J gene: TRBJ1-5; CDR3 length: 15; V gene: TRBV2; CDR3 protein: CASSELLAENQPQHF
clone size: .; J gene: TRBJ1-2; CDR3 length: 13; V gene: TRBV5-1; CDR3 protein: CASSLDSYYGYTF
clone size: .; J gene: TRBJ1-1; CDR3 length: 14; V gene: TRBV19; CDR3 protein: CASSIATDYTEAFF
clone size: .; J gene: TRBJ1-2; CDR3 length: 13; V gene: TRBV28; CDR3 protein: CASGSGYDGGYTF
clone size: .; J gene: TRBJ1-1; CDR3 length: 13; V gene: TRBV7-6; CDR3 protein: CASSLLTGGEAFF
clone size: .; J gene: TRBJ1-2; CDR3 length: 12; V gene: TRBV14; CDR3 protein: CASSPQGERNTF
clone size: .; J gene: TRBJ1-4; CDR3 length: 15; V gene: TRBV5-1; CDR3 protein: CASSDTGKKGEKLFF
clone size: few; J gene: TRBJ2-3; CDR3 length: 14; V gene: TRBV5-1; CDR3 protein: CASSSGQGTDTQYF
clone size: few; J gene: TRBJ1-1; CDR3 length: 14; V gene: TRBV28; CDR3 protein: CASRQGIRNTEAFF
clone size: .; J gene: TRBJ2-5; CDR3 length: 14; V gene: TRBV9; CDR3 protein: CASSPMRGGETQYF
clone size: .; J gene: TRBJ2-3; CDR3 length: 17; V gene: TRBV9; CDR3 protein: CASSVAQGGWGTDTQYF
clone size: .; J gene: TRBJ1-5; CDR3 length: 16; V gene: TRBV5-6; CDR3 protein: CASSFRTGESNQPQHF
clone size: .; J gene: TRBJ2-5; CDR3 length: 16; V gene: TRBV5-1; CDR3 protein: CASSLVDRDKEETQYF
clone size: .; J gene: TRBJ2-7; CDR3 length: 14; V gene: TRBV7-9; CDR3 protein: CASSLGPGMYEQYF
clone size: .; J gene: TRBJ1-5; CDR3 length: 13; V gene: TRBV7-9; CDR3 protein: CASSRDRNQPQHF
clone size: few; J gene: TRBJ2-7; CDR3 length: 15; V gene: TRBV5-6; CDR3 protein: CASSTTGTGSYEQYF
clone size: .; J gene: TRBJ2-1; CDR3 length: 14; V gene: TRBV5-1; CDR3 protein: CASSSGTGVNEQFF
clone size: .; J gene: TRBJ2-5; CDR3 length: 14; V gene: TRBV6-5; CDR3 protein: CASSYSAGGETQYF
clone size: .; J gene: TRBJ1-1; CDR3 length: 13; V gene: TRBV7-3; CDR3 protein: CASGRDTNTEAFF
clone size: .; J gene: TRBJ2-1; CDR3 length: 11; V gene: TRBV7-2; CDR3 protein: CGSGIANEQFF